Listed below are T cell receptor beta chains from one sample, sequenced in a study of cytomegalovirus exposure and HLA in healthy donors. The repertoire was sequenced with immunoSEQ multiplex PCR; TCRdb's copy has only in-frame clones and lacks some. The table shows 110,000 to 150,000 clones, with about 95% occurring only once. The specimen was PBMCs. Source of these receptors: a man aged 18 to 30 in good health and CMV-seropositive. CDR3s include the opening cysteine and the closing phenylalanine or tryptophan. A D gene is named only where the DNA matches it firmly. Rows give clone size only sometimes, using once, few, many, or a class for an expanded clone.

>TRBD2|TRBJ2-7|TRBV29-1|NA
CSVKLQEGLAPSYEQYF
TGCAGCGTTAAGCTCCAAGAGGGACTAGCGCCTAGCTACGAGCAGTACTTC
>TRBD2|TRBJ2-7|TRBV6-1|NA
CASKLAGTYEQYF
TGTGCCAGCAAACTAGCGGGAACCTACGAGCAGTACTTC
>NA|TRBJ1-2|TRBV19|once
CASSMEGRSGRPYGYTF
TGTGCCAGTAGTATGGAAGGTCGGTCGGGAAGGCCCTATGGCTACACCTTC
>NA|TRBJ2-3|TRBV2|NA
CASSEGSPLGTDTQYF
TGTGCCAGCAGTGAAGGTAGTCCGTTAGGCACAGATACGCAGTATTTT
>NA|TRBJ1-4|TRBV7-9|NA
CASSSYRATNEKLFF
TGTGCCAGCAGCTCCTACAGGGCAACTAATGAAAAACTGTTTTTT
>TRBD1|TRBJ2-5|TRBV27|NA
CASRIDRGGMRDQYF
TGTGCCAGCCGCATTGACAGGGGGGGAATGAGGGACCAGTACTTC
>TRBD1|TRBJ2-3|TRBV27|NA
CASSFGTGLPSPRDTQYF
TGTGCCAGCAGTTTCGGGACAGGGCTCCCATCTCCCAGAGATACGCAGTATTTT
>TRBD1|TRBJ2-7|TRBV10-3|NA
CAISFPGQGHYEQYF
TGTGCCATCAGTTTTCCGGGACAGGGTCACTACGAGCAGTACTTC
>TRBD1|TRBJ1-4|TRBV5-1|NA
CASSISPGQGNEKLFF
TGCGCCAGCAGCATAAGCCCCGGACAGGGTAATGAAAAACTGTTTTTT
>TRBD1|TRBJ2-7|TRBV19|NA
CASSETTGAEQYF
TGTGCCAGTAGCGAAACTACAGGGGCCGAGCAGTACTTC
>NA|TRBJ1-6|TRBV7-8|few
CASSHRRSPYNSPLHF
TGTGCCAGCAGCCATCGACGGAGTCCTTATAATTCACCCCTCCACTTT
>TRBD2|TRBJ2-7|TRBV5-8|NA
CASSRTSGRAKGYEQYF
TGTGCCAGCAGTCGGACTAGCGGGAGGGCCAAAGGGTACGAGCAGTACTTC
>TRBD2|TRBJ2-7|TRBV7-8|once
CASSLGALAGGSSYF
TGTGCCAGCAGCTTAGGGGCCCTAGCGGGAGGTTCGTCGTACTTC
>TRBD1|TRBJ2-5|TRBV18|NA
CASSPDRQETQYF
TGTGCCAGCTCACCGGACAGGCAAGAGACCCAGTACTTC
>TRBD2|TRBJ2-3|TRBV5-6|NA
CASTLVVSGNTDTQYF
TGTGCCAGCACTCTGGTGGTTAGCGGGAACACAGATACGCAGTATTTT
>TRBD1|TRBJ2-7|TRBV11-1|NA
CASSLEMGQSYEQYF
TGTGCCAGCAGCTTAGAAATGGGACAGTCCTACGAGCAGTACTTC
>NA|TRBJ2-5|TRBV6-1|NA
CASSRDFGETQYF
TGTGCCAGCAGTCGAGATTTCGGGGAGACCCAGTACTTC
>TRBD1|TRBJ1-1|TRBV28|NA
CASSVGQGNTEAFF
TGTGCCAGCAGTGTTGGACAGGGGAACACTGAAGCTTTCTTT
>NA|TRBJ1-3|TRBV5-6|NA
CASSSIWRGHGNTIYF
TGTGCCAGCAGCTCCATCTGGAGGGGCCATGGAAACACCATATATTTT
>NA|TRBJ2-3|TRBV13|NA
CASSSRGSGYTDTQYF
TGTGCCAGCAGCAGCCGTGGTAGCGGATACACAGATACGCAGTATTTT
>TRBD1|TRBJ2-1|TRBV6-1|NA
CASSAGQGAIGEQFF
TGTGCCAGCAGTGCCGGACAGGGGGCGATTGGTGAGCAGTTCTTC
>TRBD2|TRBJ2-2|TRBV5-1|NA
CASSQQTSETRELFF
TGCGCCAGCAGCCAGCAGACTAGCGAGACTAGGGAGCTGTTTTTT
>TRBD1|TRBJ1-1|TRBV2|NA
CASTAGGEAFF
TGTGCCAGCACCGCAGGGGGCGAAGCTTTCTTT
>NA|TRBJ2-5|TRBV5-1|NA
CASNKEVAEPQETQYF
TGCGCCAGCAACAAGGAGGTAGCGGAACCTCAAGAGACCCAGTACTTC
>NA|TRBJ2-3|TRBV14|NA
CASSRQVQDTDTQYF
TGTGCCAGCAGTCGCCAGGTACAGGACACAGATACGCAGTATTTT
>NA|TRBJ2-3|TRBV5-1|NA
CASSLKAGAGGTDTQYF
TGCGCCAGCAGCTTGAAGGCAGGGGCGGGAGGCACAGATACGCAGTATTTT
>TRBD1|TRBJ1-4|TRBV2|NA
CASSTGTGFEKLFF
TGTGCCAGCAGCACCGGGACAGGGTTTGAAAAACTGTTTTTT
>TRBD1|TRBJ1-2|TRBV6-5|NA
CASRQQGAQGYTF
TGTGCCAGCAGACAACAGGGGGCGCAGGGCTACACCTTC
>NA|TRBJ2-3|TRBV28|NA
CASNDLGGADTQYF
TGTGCCAGCAACGACCTAGGGGGGGCAGATACGCAGTATTTT
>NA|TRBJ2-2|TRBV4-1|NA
CASSQVLAVNTGELFF
TGCGCCAGCAGCCAAGTACTAGCTGTGAACACCGGGGAGCTGTTTTTT
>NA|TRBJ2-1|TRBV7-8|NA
CASSLSAYNEQFF
TGTGCCAGCAGCCTTTCCGCCTACAATGAGCAGTTCTTC
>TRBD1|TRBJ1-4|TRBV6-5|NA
CASSRHRGRGEKLFF
TGTGCCAGCAGCCGTCACAGGGGGCGAGGAGAAAAACTGTTTTTT
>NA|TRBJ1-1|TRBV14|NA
CASSQDSQPGGNTEAFF
TGTGCCAGCAGCCAAGACAGCCAGCCTGGCGGGAACACTGAAGCTTTCTTT
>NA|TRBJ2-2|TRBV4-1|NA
CASSLRQLNTGELFF
TGCGCCAGCAGCCTAAGACAGTTGAACACCGGGGAGCTGTTTTTT
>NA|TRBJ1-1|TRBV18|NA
CASSPQGTEAFF
TGTGCCAGCTCACCACAGGGGACTGAAGCTTTCTTT
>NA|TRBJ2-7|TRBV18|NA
CASSPLAEAPYEQYF
TGTGCCAGCTCTCCTTTAGCGGAGGCCCCCTACGAGCAGTACTTC
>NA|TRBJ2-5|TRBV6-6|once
CASSYTGKETQYF
TGTGCCAGCAGTTATACAGGGAAAGAGACCCAGTACTTC
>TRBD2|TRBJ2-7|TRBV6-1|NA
CASRGLAGGLEQYF
TGTGCCAGCAGAGGACTAGCGGGAGGGCTCGAGCAGTACTTC
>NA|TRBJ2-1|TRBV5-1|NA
CASSLDGRGYEQFF
TGCGCCAGCAGCTTGGATGGTCGCGGATATGAGCAGTTCTTC
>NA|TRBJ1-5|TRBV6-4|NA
CASSYRQPYNQPQHF
TGTGCCAGCAGTTATCGACAGCCCTACAACCAGCCCCAGCATTTT
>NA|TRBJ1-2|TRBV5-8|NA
CASSTGHSSSAFYGYTF
TGTGCCAGCAGCACAGGACACAGTAGCTCAGCGTTTTATGGCTACACCTTC
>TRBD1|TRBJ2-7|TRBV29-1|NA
CSVRGDRGAYEQYF
TGCAGCGTCCGAGGGGACAGGGGAGCCTACGAGCAGTACTTC